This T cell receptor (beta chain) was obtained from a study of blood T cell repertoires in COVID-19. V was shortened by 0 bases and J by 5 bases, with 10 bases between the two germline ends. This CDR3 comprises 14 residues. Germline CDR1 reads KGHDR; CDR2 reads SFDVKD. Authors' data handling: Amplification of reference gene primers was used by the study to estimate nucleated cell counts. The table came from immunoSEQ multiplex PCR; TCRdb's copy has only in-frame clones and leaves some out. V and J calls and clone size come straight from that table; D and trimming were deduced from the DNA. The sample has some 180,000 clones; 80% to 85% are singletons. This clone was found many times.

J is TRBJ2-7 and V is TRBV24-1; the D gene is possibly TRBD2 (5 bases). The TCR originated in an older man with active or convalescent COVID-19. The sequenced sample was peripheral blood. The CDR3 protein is CATSDLEYGDEQYF. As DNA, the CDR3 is TGTGCCACCAGTGATTTGGAGTACGGGGACGAGCAGTACTTC.